The sequence of this T cell receptor beta chain was determined in a study of radiotherapy plus CTLA-4 blockade in lung cancer. It was focal radiation plus CTLA-4 blockade with ipilimumab that patients with chemo-refractory metastatic non-small-cell lung cancer received. The assay was immunoSEQ multiplex PCR, and TCRdb's table has in-frame clones only and misses some. The repertoire includes 52,000 or so clones, approximately 80% of them detected once, and 3.2% sits in the top ten. CDR1 and CDR2 (germline): SEHNR, FQNEAQ (reference sequence). The CDR3 is made up of 15 amino acids. The V gene lost 1 base and the J gene lost 1 base, with 9 bases spanning the gap.

This sample comprised peripheral blood, obtained from a patient treated with radiotherapy plus ipilimumab. This clonotype was obtained from a human donor with non-small cell lung cancer who had a partial response to radiotherapy plus ipilimumab. The chain uses TRBV7-9 and TRBJ2-3; D possibly corresponds to TRBD2 (5 bases). The DNA of the CDR3 is TGTGCCAGCAGCTTAGGACGCGGGCGCACAGATACGCAGTATTTT. Encoded protein: CASSLGRGRTDTQYF. Filled out from reference TRBV7-9 and TRBJ2-3, the complete variable domain reads DTGVSQNPRHKITKRGQNVTFRCDPISEHNRLYWYRQTLGQGPEFLTYFQNEAQLEKSRLLSDRFSAERPKGSFSTLEIQRTEQGDSAMYLCASSLGRGRTDTQYFGPGTRLTVL.